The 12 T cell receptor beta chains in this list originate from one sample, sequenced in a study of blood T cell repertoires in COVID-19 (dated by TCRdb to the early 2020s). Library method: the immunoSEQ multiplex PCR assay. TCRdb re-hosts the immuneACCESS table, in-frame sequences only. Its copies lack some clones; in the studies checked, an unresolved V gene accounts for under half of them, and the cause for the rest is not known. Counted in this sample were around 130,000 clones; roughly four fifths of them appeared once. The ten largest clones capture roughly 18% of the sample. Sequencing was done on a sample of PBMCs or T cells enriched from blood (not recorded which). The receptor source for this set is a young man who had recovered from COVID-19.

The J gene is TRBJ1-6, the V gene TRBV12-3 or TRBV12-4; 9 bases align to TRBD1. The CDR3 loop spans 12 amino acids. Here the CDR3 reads CAGGTGTSPLHF. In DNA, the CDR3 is TGTGCAGGAGGGACAGGGACTTCACCCCTCCACTTT.

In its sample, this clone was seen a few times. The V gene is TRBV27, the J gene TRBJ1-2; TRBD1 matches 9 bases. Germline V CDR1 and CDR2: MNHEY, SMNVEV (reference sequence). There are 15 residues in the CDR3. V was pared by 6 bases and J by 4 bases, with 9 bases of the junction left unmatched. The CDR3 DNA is TGTGCCAGCAGATTGGCAACAGGGGGCAGCTATGGCTACACCTTC. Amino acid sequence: CASRLATGGSYGYTF.

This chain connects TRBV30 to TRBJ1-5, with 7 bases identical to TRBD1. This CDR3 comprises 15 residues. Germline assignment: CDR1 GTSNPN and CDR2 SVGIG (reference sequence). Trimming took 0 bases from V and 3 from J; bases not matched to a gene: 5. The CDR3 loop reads CAWSVLRGINQPQHF. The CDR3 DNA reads TGTGCCTGGAGTGTACTCAGGGGGATCAATCAGCCCCAGCATTTT.

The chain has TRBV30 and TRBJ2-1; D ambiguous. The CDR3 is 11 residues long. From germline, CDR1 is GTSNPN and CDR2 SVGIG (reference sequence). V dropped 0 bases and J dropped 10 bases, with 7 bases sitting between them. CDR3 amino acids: CAWSVSEEQFF. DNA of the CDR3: TGTGCCTGGAGTGTATCGGAGGAGCAGTTCTTC.

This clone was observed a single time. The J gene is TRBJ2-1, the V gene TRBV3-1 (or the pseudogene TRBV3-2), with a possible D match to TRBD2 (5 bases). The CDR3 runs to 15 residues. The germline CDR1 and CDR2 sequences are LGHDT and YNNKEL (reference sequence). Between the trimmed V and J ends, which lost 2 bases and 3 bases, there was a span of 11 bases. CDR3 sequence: CASSQRDWGYNEQFF. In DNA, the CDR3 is TGTGCCAGCAGCCAACGGGATTGGGGCTACAATGAGCAGTTCTTC.

Here the CDR3 reads CASSEVAYSLYEQYF. The DNA for the CDR3 is TGTGCCAGCAGTGAAGTCGCATACTCACTTTACGAGCAGTACTTC. The chain couples TRBV6-1 to TRBJ2-7; D gene unclear. The germline V gene encodes CDR1 MNHNS and CDR2 SASEGT. The V and J ends lost 1 base and 4 bases respectively, with 14 bases between them. The CDR3 loop spans 15 amino acids.

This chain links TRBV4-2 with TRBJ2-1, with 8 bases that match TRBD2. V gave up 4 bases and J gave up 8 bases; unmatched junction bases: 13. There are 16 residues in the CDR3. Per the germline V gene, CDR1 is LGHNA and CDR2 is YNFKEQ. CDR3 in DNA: TGTGCCAGCAGCCCAGGGCCGGGACTAGGGGGGGATGAGCAGTTCTTC. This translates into CASSPGPGLGGDEQFF.

The CDR3 loop is CATSGLAGDEQYF. In DNA form, the CDR3 reads TGTGCCACCTCAGGACTAGCGGGAGACGAGCAGTACTTC. This chain joins TRBV19 and TRBJ2-7; 13 bases are a match to TRBD2. V lost 10 bases to trimming and J lost 5 bases; unmatched junction nucleotides: 5. Germline V gives CDR1 LNHDA, CDR2 SQIVND (reference sequence). This CDR3 region has 13 residues. The whole variable domain, filled in from reference TRBV19 and TRBJ2-7, reads DGGITQSPKYLFRKEGQNVTLSCEQNLNHDAMYWYRQDPGQGLRLIYYSQIVNDFQKGDIAEGYSVSREKKESFPLTVTSAQKNPTAFYLCATSGLAGDEQYFGPGTRLTVT.

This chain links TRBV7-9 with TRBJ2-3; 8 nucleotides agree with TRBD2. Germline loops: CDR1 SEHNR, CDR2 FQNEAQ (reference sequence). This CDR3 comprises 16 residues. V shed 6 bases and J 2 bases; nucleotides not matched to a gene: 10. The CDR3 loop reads CASRQELAANTDTQYF. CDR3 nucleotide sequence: TGTGCCAGCAGACAAGAACTAGCGGCAAACACAGATACGCAGTATTTT.

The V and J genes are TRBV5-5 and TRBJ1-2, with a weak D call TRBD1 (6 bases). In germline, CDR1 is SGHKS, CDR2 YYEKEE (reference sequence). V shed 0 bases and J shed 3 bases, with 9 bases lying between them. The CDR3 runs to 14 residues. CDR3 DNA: TGTGCCAGCAGCTTGGTACAGGGAGACTATGGCTACACCTTC. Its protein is CASSLVQGDYGYTF.

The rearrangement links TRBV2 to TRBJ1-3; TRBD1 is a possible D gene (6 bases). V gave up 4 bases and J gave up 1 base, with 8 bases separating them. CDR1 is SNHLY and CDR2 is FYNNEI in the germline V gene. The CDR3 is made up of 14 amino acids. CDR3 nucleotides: TGTGCCAGCAGTGTTGACAGGTCTGGAAACACCATATATTTT. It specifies CASSVDRSGNTIYF.

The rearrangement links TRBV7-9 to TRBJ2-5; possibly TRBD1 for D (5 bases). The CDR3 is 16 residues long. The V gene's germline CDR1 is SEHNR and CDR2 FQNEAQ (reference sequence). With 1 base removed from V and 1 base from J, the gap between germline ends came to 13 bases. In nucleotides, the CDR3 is TGTGCCAGCAGCTTAGTTTCCTTGGGGCCCCAAGAGACCCAGTACTTC. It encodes CASSLVSLGPQETQYF.